The 15 T cell receptor beta chains below all came from one sample that was sequenced in a study of blood T cells in healthy people across ages (dated by TCRdb to 2013 to 2016). The library relied on 5' RACE. Sequencing took place on an Illumina HiSeq 2500. A second PCR of roughly 6 to 12 cycles was performed with a sample-barcoded 5' primer and a J-beta primer mix. TCRdb redid the processing of the public reads, applying fastp at Q25 and MiXCR, and retained in-frame beta chains. CDR3 protein sequences are deduplicated, and each keeps its most common genes and DNA. This sample gives some 790,000 distinct CDR3 sequences in total; under 35% of them show up just once. Jointly, the top ten make up around a sixth of the sample. Input material: blood. The receptors come from a woman at least 80 years old in good health.

This clonotype has ten or more counts. The rearrangement joins TRBV20-1 to TRBJ2-3; 8 nucleotides match TRBD1. Germline V gene lookup returns CDR1 DFQATT and CDR2 SNEGSKA (reference sequence). V was clipped by 7 bases and J by 3 bases; unmatched bases: 6. CDR3 length: 13 residues. CDR3 nucleotides: TGCAGTGGTTCAGGGGGCTTAACAGATACGCAGTATTTT. The encoded protein is CSGSGGLTDTQYF.

This clonotype was seen a few times. Mismatch with germline at one junction end may stem from a read error. The gene calls are TRBV4-3 and TRBJ2-7, with TRBD1 identical over 10 bases. The germline CDR1 and CDR2 sequences are LGHNA and YSLEER. This CDR3 region has 15 residues. The CDR3 bases are TGCGCCGGCAGCCAAGGAGGGACAGGGGCCTACGAGCAGTACTTC. Translating gives CAGSQGGTGAYEQYF.

This clonotype was seen a handful of times. The genes are TRBV27 and TRBJ2-1; TRBD2 might be the D (6 bases). The CDR3 runs 17 residues. V was pared by 1 base and J by 0 bases, with 13 bases between. Germline loops: CDR1 MNHEY, CDR2 SMNVEV (reference sequence). The CDR3 nucleotides read TGTGCCAGCAGTTTATATGGGGCTAGCGACTCCTACAATGAGCAGTTCTTC. Encoded protein: CASSLYGASDSYNEQFF.

J is TRBJ2-2 and V is TRBV9, with D possibly matching TRBD2 (6 bases). This CDR3 has 16 amino acids. V was trimmed by 0 bases and J by 6 bases, leaving 15 bases between them. The germline V gene has CDR1 SGDLS and CDR2 YYNGEE. The chain's CDR3 is CASSVVGSGIPGELFF. CDR3 in DNA: TGTGCCAGCAGCGTAGTTGGTAGCGGTATTCCCGGGGAGCTGTTTTTT.

This clonotype occurred many times. This chain links TRBV4-3 with TRBJ2-3; 11 bases map to TRBD2. This CDR3 is 16 amino acids long. V lost 2 bases, J lost 4 bases, and 5 bases stayed unmatched. CDR1 and CDR2 (germline): LGHNA, YSLEER. DNA for the CDR3: TGCGCCAGCAGCCAACAACTAGCGGGGGTGGCAGATACGCAGTATTTT. This gives the protein CASSQQLAGVADTQYF.

This clonotype was observed many times. The rearrangement uses TRBV5-4 and TRBJ2-1; TRBD2 agrees at 7 bases. The CDR3 is 13 residues long. The J segment lost 5 bases and the V segment lost 2 bases, leaving 1 base of the junction unmatched. Germline lookup yields CDR1 SGHNT and CDR2 YYREEE (reference sequence). The CDR3 loop reads CASSLAGNNEQFF. The CDR3 DNA sequence: TGTGCCAGCAGCTTAGCGGGAAACAATGAGCAGTTCTTC.

At least ten counts were recorded for this clonotype. The chain couples TRBV30 to TRBJ2-7, with a tentative D call TRBD2 (5 bases). The germline gives CDR1 GTSNPN, CDR2 SVGIG (reference sequence). Trimming stripped 5 bases from V and 2 bases from J, with 22 bases between. The CDR3 sequence is 16 residues long. CDR3 residues: CAWAAPGFGGPYEQYF. The CDR3 DNA follows: TGTGCCTGGGCTGCCCCGGGATTCGGAGGACCCTACGAGCAGTACTTC.

This clonotype has only one observation. The chain joins TRBV18 to TRBJ2-2; no clear D gene. In germline, CDR1 is KGHSH, CDR2 LQKENI. The CDR3 contains 16 residues. V shed 1 base and J shed 1 base, with 10 bases lying between them. This chain's CDR3 is CASSPLGSMNTGELFF. For the CDR3, the DNA is TGTGCCAGCTCACCACTCGGCTCCATGAACACCGGGGAGCTGTTTTTT.

On this clonotype: This clone may be a read error of a much larger clone one base away. The chain combines TRBV29-1 with TRBJ2-3, with D possibly being TRBD2 (6 bases). The CDR3 consists of 12 residues. The V gene's germline CDR1 is SQVTM and CDR2 ANQGSEA. Trimming pared 4 bases from V and 6 bases from J, leaving 11 bases between. The CDR3 sequence: CSVVEGLDTQYF. The CDR3 bases are TGCAGCGTTGTGGAGGGATTGGATACGCAGTATTTT.

On this clonotype itself: Compared with germline, one end of the junction differs, possibly owing to a read error. The chain uses TRBV7-9 and TRBJ2-1, with D uncertain. The CDR3 runs 15 residues. The V gene's germline CDR1 is SEHNR and CDR2 FQNEAQ (reference sequence). CDR3 sequence (DNA): TGTGCCAACAGCATAGCAGATAGCCCCTACAATGAGCAGTTCTTC. It yields the protein CANSIADSPYNEQFF.

The V call is TRBV12-3 or TRBV12-4, the J call TRBJ2-1; D is unclear. Trimming shortened V by 6 bases and J by 10 bases, and 16 bases separated the two germline ends. The length of the CDR3 is 13 residues. CDR3 protein: CASSQVQGSEQFF. Here the CDR3 DNA reads TGTGCCAGCAGCCAAGTTCAAGGCTCCGAGCAGTTCTTC.

This clonotype was counted a few times. The V call is TRBV18, the J call TRBJ2-3, with D possibly being TRBD2 (6 bases). Germline V gives CDR1 KGHSH, CDR2 LQKENI. With 3 bases removed from V and 6 bases from J, the gap between germline ends came to 19 bases. CDR3 length: 16 amino acids. CDR3 region: CASSPRQQGRGDTQYF. In nucleotides, the CDR3 is TGTGCCAGCTCACCGAGGCAGCAGGGTCGGGGGGATACGCAGTATTTT.

On this clonotype: This may arise from a read error, as a much more abundant clone is one base away. The rearrangement links TRBV12-3 or TRBV12-4 to TRBJ2-1; D unresolved. The J call is uncertain, as TRBJ2-7 better fits the DNA end. The CDR3 totals 13 residues. This CDR3 is CASRENDYNEQYF. The DNA for the CDR3 is TGTGCCAGCAGGGAAAATGATTACAATGAGCAGTACTTC.

This clonotype has at least ten counts. The CDR3 protein is CASSPGREQETQYF. The DNA for the CDR3 is TGCGCCAGCAGCCCCGGACGAGAGCAAGAGACCCAGTACTTC. This rearrangement joins TRBV5-1 to TRBJ2-5; D remains ambiguous. CDR3 length equals 14 residues. Germline assignment: CDR1 SGHRS and CDR2 YFSETQ. Trimming took off 4 bases at V and 2 bases at J, with 12 bases between the two ends.

This clonotype was seen many times. The CDR3 nucleotides are TGTGCCACCAGCAGAGAGTTGTCAGATACGCAGTATTTT. Translated, it gives CATSRELSDTQYF. The chain is built from TRBV15 and TRBJ2-3; D gene uncertain. Trimming removed 0 bases at V and 4 bases at J, with 5 bases between. The germline V gene has CDR1 LNHNV and CDR2 YYDKDF (reference sequence). The CDR3 has 13 residues. Complete variable domain (other parts from reference TRBV15 and TRBJ2-3): DAMVIQNPRYQVTQFGKPVTLSCSQTLNHNVMYWYQQKSSQAPKLLFHYYDKDFNNEADTPDNFQSRRPNTSFCFLDIRSPGLGDTAMYLCATSRELSDTQYFGPGTRLTVL.